The source of this T cell receptor (beta chain) is a study of blood T cell repertoires in COVID-19 (dated by TCRdb to 2020 to 2021). Regarding the research as a whole: The collaborator samples originated in the United States, Italy and Spain and spanned the acute and convalescent phases of COVID-19. The prospective study material was composed of cDNA or gDNA derived from T cells, B-cell-depleted T cells, or PBMCs. Deeply sampled blood TCRbeta repertoires from subjects exposed to, actively infected with, or recovered from COVID-19 were included in the dataset. A freely available public database, intended as a resource for researchers studying the immune response to SARS-CoV-2, is where the repertoires were released. The samples were drawn from the first 160 participants of the ongoing ImmuneRACE study and from under 1,500 subjects provided by 6 global collaborators. Nearly every sample came with metadata listing a de-identified subject ID, COVID-19 status, age in years and sex. Where available, HLA class I and class II types were taken from metadata supplied by the sample provider and were not determined by assay-based typing.

TCRbeta CDR3 regions were amplified from genomic DNA using the immunoSEQ Assay, a bias-controlled multiplex PCR. Regarding the original processing steps: The number of nucleated cells in each sample was estimated from the amplification of reference gene primers within the assay. To quantify the absolute abundance of each unique TCRbeta CDR3 rearrangement, sequence reads were collapsed and filtered. Productive Simpson clonality was computed per sample as the square root of Simpson's diversity index over productive rearrangements. TCRdb re-hosts the immuneACCESS table, in-frame sequences only. Its copies lack some clones; in the studies checked, an unresolved V gene accounts for under half of them, and the cause for the rest is not known. V, J and clone size are taken as reported in that table, and D and trimming were inferred from the DNA itself. The sample records about 120,000 clones, around 86% of which are singletons. In total, the top ten clones hold 9.5% to 12% of the sample.

In its sample, this clone was seen once. The target of this receptor is not known. No per-base quality is available; no much larger clone lies one base away. Study-wide conclusions, independent of this receptor: The amount of clinical and demographic metadata varied by source and participant and was provided uncurated.

One collaborating source in Seattle enrolled patients during active infection and followed them longitudinally through the course of disease. Collaborating institutions collected whole blood in K2EDTA tubes following their own protocols. For TCRbeta analysis, collaborator samples were shipped as frozen whole blood, as isolated PBMCs, or as DNA extracted from either sample type. Taken from cysteine to phenylalanine, the CDR3 has 14 residues. The read is trimmed to its CDR3 DNA, 42 bases read in frame from base 1. V is shortened by 6 bases, J by 4 bases, and the region joining them spans 15 bases. Via the germline V gene, CDR1 is SNHLY and CDR2 FYNNEI.

The sample was peripheral blood. The chain uses TRBV2 and TRBJ2-5, with a tentative D gene TRBD2 over 5 matching bases. The clonotype was recovered from a woman between 70 and 85 years old with COVID-19, enrolled during active disease. The CDR3 region reads CASSLDPGIETQYF. The nucleotide sequence is TGTGCCAGCAGCCTTGACCCGGGGATAGAGACCCAGTACTTC.